This T cell receptor (beta chain) came from a study of blood T cell repertoires in COVID-19. Sequencing was performed with immunoSEQ multiplex PCR; in TCRdb, only in-frame clones are kept and a portion is missing. The table lists some 97,000 clones, about 86% of them singletons. There are 11 residues in the CDR3. CDR1 is MDHEN and CDR2 is SYDVKM in the germline V gene. Trimming stripped 6 bases from V and 1 base from J, with 3 bases between. This receptor was obtained from a woman between 50 and 59 years old who had recovered from COVID-19. J is TRBJ1-1 and V is TRBV28; D ambiguous. The specimen sequenced was PBMCs or T cells enriched from blood (not recorded which). The CDR3 spells CASRRNTEAFF. The CDR3 DNA reads as TGTGCCAGCAGGCGGAACACTGAAGCTTTCTTT.